Listed here are 17 T cell receptor beta chains from one sample, sequenced in a study of blood T cells in healthy people across ages. Using a J-beta primer mix together with a sample-barcoded 5' primer, a second PCR was run for roughly 7 to 11 cycles. TCRdb recomputed calls from the 5' RACE reads with MiXCR, one row per CDR3 protein. The sample holds about 510,000 distinct CDR3 sequences, about 27% seen once. This same sample was also taken into another study, of T cells of mothers and their children.

What was sequenced was blood. The receptors were sampled from a boy aged 2 to 10 in good health.

The V gene is TRBV20-1, the J gene TRBJ2-7; D possibly corresponds to TRBD2 (6 bases). The CDR3 sequence is 14 residues long. The germline V and J ends were trimmed by 1 base and 2 bases, with 12 bases remaining between them. CDR1 DFQATT and CDR2 SNEGSKA come from the germline V gene (reference sequence). CDR3 bases: TGCAGTGCTAGAGGAGAGCGGGTGGCCTACGAGCAGTACTTC. This translates into CSARGERVAYEQYF.

The chain links TRBV21-1 to TRBJ1-4; TRBD1, the table's D call, lacks a check against the DNA. TRBV21-1 is a recognized pseudogene. This CDR3 contains 16 residues. The CDR3 DNA reads as TGTGCCTGCAGCAAATACTCGGGCAGGGAAAATGAAAAACTGTTTTTT. Its translation: CACSKYSGRENEKLFF.

This clonotype was recorded a few times. This sequence joins TRBV6-6 and TRBJ2-7; 9 bases map to TRBD1. Germline V gene data show CDR1 as MNHNY and CDR2 as SVGAGI (reference sequence). The CDR3 is 13 amino acids. Losses at the gene ends were 10 bases for V and 3 bases for J; bases not matched to a gene: 7. The DNA of the CDR3 is TGTGCCATCGGAGGGGGACAGGGCTACGAGCAGTACTTC. This encodes CAIGGGQGYEQYF.

The chain couples TRBV10-3 to TRBJ1-2; the D gene is possibly TRBD1 (5 bases). CDR1 and CDR2 from the germline V gene are ENHRY and SYGVKD. The CDR3 has 13 residues. The germline V and J ends were trimmed by 8 bases and 5 bases, with 15 bases remaining between them. Here the CDR3 DNA reads TGTGCCATCGGATTGGACATGACTTATGGCTACACCTTC. Encoded protein: CAIGLDMTYGYTF.

This clonotype appeared a few times. The junction departs from germline at one end; a sequencing error may be responsible. The rearrangement links TRBV6-5 to TRBJ2-7, with 14 bases matching TRBD2. From germline, CDR1 is MNHEY and CDR2 SVGAGI. This CDR3 is built from 17 residues. CDR3 region: CAGSYSKGTSGGYEQYF. CDR3 in DNA: TGTGCCGGCAGTTACTCAAAAGGGACTAGCGGGGGCTACGAGCAGTACTTC.

This clonotype appeared a few times. The chain links TRBV7-8 to TRBJ2-5, with D possibly matching TRBD2 (5 bases). The DNA end lines up better with TRBJ2-7; the J call may be wrong. The germline gives CDR1 SGHVS, CDR2 FQNEAQ. The CDR3 is made up of 16 amino acids. The DNA of the CDR3 is TGTGCCAGCAGCTCTGAGGTCGGGATGCTCTCCTACGAGCAGTACTTC. This gives the protein CASSSEVGMLSYEQYF.

This clonotype was counted a few times. The DNA of the CDR3 is TGTGCCTGGAGGTATCCTGGAGTAGAGACCCAGTACTTC. Its protein is CAWRYPGVETQYF. V usage is TRBV30 and J usage is TRBJ2-5; D is uncertain. Germline CDR1 and CDR2: GTSNPN and SVGIG (reference sequence). V was pared by 3 bases and J by 4 bases, with 12 bases between. This CDR3 has 13 residues.

The chain is built from TRBV3-1 and TRBJ2-5, with 7 nucleotides matching TRBD2. CDR1 LGHDT and CDR2 YNNKEL come from the germline V gene (reference sequence). J gave up 1 base and V 0 bases, and 8 bases lay outside the gene matches. The CDR3 sequence is 17 residues long. The CDR3 coding sequence is TGTGCCAGCAGCCAAGATGTAACGCTAGCGGCCCAAGAGACCCAGTACTTC. Translating it yields CASSQDVTLAAQETQYF.

This rearrangement joins TRBV7-7 to TRBJ2-5; no clear D. Germline assignment: CDR1 SSHAT and CDR2 FNYEAQ (reference sequence). There are 13 residues in the CDR3. V was shortened by 4 bases and J by 5 bases, with 11 bases between the two germline ends. This CDR3 reads CASSSRASETQYF. DNA for the CDR3: TGTGCCAGCAGCTCCCGGGCGTCGGAGACCCAGTACTTC.

The chain couples TRBV11-2 to TRBJ2-5, with 7 bases identical to TRBD2. The tail of the sequence fits TRBJ2-1 better, so the J call may be wrong. CDR1 is SGHAT and CDR2 is FQNNGV in the germline V gene. This CDR3 has 15 residues. DNA of the CDR3: TGTGCCAGCAGCTTAGGCGGGAGTATCCCCAATGAGCAGTTCTTC. Protein sequence: CASSLGGSIPNEQFF.

The chain links TRBV7-2 to TRBJ2-6, with D perhaps matching TRBD2 (5 bases). The CDR3 contains 15 residues. CDR1 SGHTA and CDR2 FQGNSA come from the germline V gene. Trimming stripped 1 base from V and 4 bases from J, with 8 bases between. The CDR3 sequence is CASSLGGPGANVLTF. CDR3 sequence (DNA): TGTGCCAGCAGCTTAGGCGGGCCCGGGGCCAACGTCCTGACTTTC.

The chain employs TRBV5-1 and TRBJ2-5, with a weak D call TRBD1 (6 bases). Germline values: CDR1 SGHRS, CDR2 YFSETQ. V was clipped by 0 bases and J by 3 bases, with 12 bases between them. This CDR3 comprises 15 residues. This CDR3 is CASSLDRSGEETQYF. The CDR3 DNA is TGCGCCAGCAGCTTGGATCGGTCAGGGGAAGAGACCCAGTACTTC.

V is TRBV7-2 and J is TRBJ2-7; possible D gene TRBD2, 6 bases. Germline V gene data show CDR1 as SGHTA and CDR2 as FQGNSA. The CDR3 consists of 15 residues. V was trimmed by 5 bases and J by 0 bases, leaving 14 bases between them. The CDR3 loop reads CASSASSVSSYEQYF. In DNA, the CDR3 is TGTGCCAGCAGCGCGTCTAGCGTGAGCTCCTACGAGCAGTACTTC.

This clonotype was counted between two and nine times. The V call is TRBV7-2, the J call TRBJ2-3; the match to TRBD2 covers 8 bases. After removal of 7 bases from V and 8 bases from J, the junction contained 2 bases not matched to a gene. CDR1 and CDR2 from the germline V gene are SGHTA and FQGNSA. The CDR3 extends over 11 amino acids. The CDR3 DNA reads TGTGCCAGCACCGGGGGGGTTACGCAGTATTTT. Encoded protein: CASTGGVTQYF.

This clonotype was seen ten or more times. This rearrangement joins TRBV5-6 to TRBJ2-1; D is undetermined. V lost 0 bases to trimming and J lost 4 bases, with 8 bases between them. CDR1 and CDR2 (germline): SGHDT, YYEEEE. The CDR3 consists of 14 residues. The CDR3 loop reads CASSLGQIYNEQFF. The CDR3 DNA sequence: TGTGCCAGCAGCTTGGGGCAAATTTACAATGAGCAGTTCTTC.

In this sample, this clonotype turned up a few times. This chain connects TRBV6-5 to TRBJ2-1; the D gene is possibly TRBD2 (5 bases). In germline, CDR1 is MNHEY, CDR2 SVGAGI. The CDR3 consists of 15 residues. The germline V and J ends were trimmed by 7 bases and 4 bases, with 17 bases remaining between them. CDR3 region: CASTSPGREYNEQFF. Here the CDR3 DNA reads TGTGCCAGCACTTCTCCCGGTCGGGAATACAATGAGCAGTTCTTC.

The chain links TRBV20-1 to TRBJ2-5, with a weak D call TRBD2 (6 bases). The last part of the DNA fits TRBJ2-1 better; the J call may be wrong. The CDR3 sequence is 13 residues long. Germline-derived CDR1 and CDR2 are DFQATT and SNEGSKA (reference sequence). CDR3 coding DNA: TGCAGTGCCCCGACTAGTCGGGGCAATGAGCAGTTCTTC. This gives the protein CSAPTSRGNEQFF.